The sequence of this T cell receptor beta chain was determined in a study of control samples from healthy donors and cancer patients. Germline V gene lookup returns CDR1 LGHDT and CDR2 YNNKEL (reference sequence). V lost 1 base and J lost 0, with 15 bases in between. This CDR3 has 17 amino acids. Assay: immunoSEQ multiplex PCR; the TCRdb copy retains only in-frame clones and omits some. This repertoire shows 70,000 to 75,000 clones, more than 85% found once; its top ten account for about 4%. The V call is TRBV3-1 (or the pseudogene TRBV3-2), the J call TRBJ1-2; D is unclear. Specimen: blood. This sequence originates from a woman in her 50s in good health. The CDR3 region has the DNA TGTGCCAGCAGCCAAGGGGCCTGGCAGAGAGCTAACTATGGCTACACCTTC. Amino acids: CASSQGAWQRANYGYTF.